The rows below give T cell receptor beta chains drawn from one sample of a study of OX40 agonist ivuxolimab in advanced cancers. Profiling relied on immunoSEQ multiplex PCR, and the TCRdb table lists in-frame clones only, not all of them. The table shows roughly 45,000 clones, with 88% occurring only once. The sample here was CD4+ or CD8+ T cells sorted from blood, taken in a trial of the OX40 agonist ivuxolimab. These TCRs come from an adult with an advanced solid tumor such as melanoma, head and neck, liver or kidney cancer. CDR3s include the opening cysteine and the closing phenylalanine or tryptophan. D genes are given only for firm matches. Not every row has a clone size; where given, it reads once, few, many or a size class.

D	V	size	J	CDR3	DNA
TRBD2	TRBV27	-	TRBJ2-5	CASSLRLAGRQTQYF	TGTGCCAGCAGTTTACGACTAGCGGGACGGCAGACCCAGTACTTC
-	TRBV27	-	TRBJ1-2	CASSYRKWGYGYTF	TGTGCCAGCAGTTATCGGAAGTGGGGCTATGGCTACACCTTC
-	TRBV10-3	-	TRBJ1-2	CAISESQGTYGYTF	TGTGCCATCAGTGAGTCACAGGGTACCTATGGCTACACCTTC
-	TRBV2	-	TRBJ2-3	CASRPSGLGTDTQYF	TGTGCCAGCCGACCCTCAGGGCTCGGCACAGATACGCAGTATTTT
TRBD1	TRBV5-6	-	TRBJ2-5	CASRPDRVGETQYF	TGTGCCAGCAGGCCAGACAGGGTCGGAGAGACCCAGTACTTC
-	TRBV28	-	TRBJ1-1	CASSFERLSEAFF	TGTGCCAGCAGTTTCGAACGGCTATCTGAAGCTTTCTTT
-	TRBV9	-	TRBJ2-3	CASSPGRTTRYRTDTQYF	TGTGCCAGCAGCCCAGGACGGACTACAAGATATCGCACAGATACGCAGTATTTT
TRBD2	TRBV9	-	TRBJ2-3	CASSPGGLAGDSTDTQYF	TGTGCCAGCAGCCCTGGGGGACTAGCGGGGGATAGCACAGATACGCAGTATTTT
-	TRBV30	-	TRBJ2-7	CAWSPTGYEQYF	TGTGCCTGGAGCCCCACCGGATACGAGCAGTACTTC
TRBD1	TRBV7-9	-	TRBJ1-1	CASSFQTGIRTEAFF	TGTGCCAGCAGCTTCCAGACAGGGATAAGAACTGAAGCTTTCTTT
-	TRBV30	few	TRBJ1-5	CASGSGLDNQPQHF	TGTGCCTCAGGTTCGGGGCTAGACAATCAGCCCCAGCATTTT
-	TRBV9	-	TRBJ1-3	CASSVGQIGNTIYF	TGTGCCAGCAGCGTAGGACAGATCGGAAACACCATATATTTT
-	TRBV19	large	TRBJ1-1	CASSITGMNTEAFF	TGTGCCAGTAGTATAACAGGAATGAACACTGAAGCTTTCTTT
TRBD2	TRBV6-1	-	TRBJ2-5	CASSAIAGGPQETQYF	TGTGCCAGCAGTGCCATAGCGGGGGGGCCCCAAGAGACCCAGTACTTC
TRBD2	TRBV11-1	-	TRBJ2-7	CASSTTSGASYEQYF	TGTGCCAGCAGCACGACTAGCGGGGCTTCCTACGAGCAGTACTTC
-	TRBV6-1	-	TRBJ1-4	CASRIPVEEKLFF	TGTGCCAGCAGGATTCCGGTAGAGGAAAAACTGTTTTTT
-	TRBV6-6	-	TRBJ1-2	CASGHDRSHTF	TGTGCCAGCGGCCATGACAGGTCCCACACCTTC
TRBD1	TRBV5-1	-	TRBJ2-1	CASSSGQGSHNEQFF	TGCGCCAGCAGCTCCGGACAGGGGTCCCACAATGAGCAGTTCTTC
-	TRBV2	-	TRBJ2-4	CASSESQGGNIQYF	TGTGCCAGCAGTGAAAGCCAGGGGGGAAACATTCAGTACTTC
TRBD1	TRBV4-2	-	TRBJ1-6	CASSQEDRDAYNSPLHF	TGTGCCAGCAGCCAAGAAGACAGGGACGCCTATAATTCACCCCTCCACTTT
TRBD1	TRBV9	-	TRBJ2-1	CASSSTGVSNEQFF	TGTGCCAGCAGCTCGACAGGGGTGAGCAATGAGCAGTTCTTC
-	TRBV19	once	TRBJ2-6	CASTGWTDLSGANVLTF	TGTGCCAGTACCGGGTGGACCGACCTCTCTGGGGCCAACGTCCTGACTTTC
TRBD1	TRBV18	-	TRBJ2-7	CASSPGQGDEQYF	TGTGCCAGCTCACCGGGACAGGGGGACGAGCAGTACTTC
TRBD2	TRBV5-1	-	TRBJ2-5	CASSTRTSGGASETQYF	TGCGCCAGCAGCACCCGGACTAGCGGGGGGGCATCGGAGACCCAGTACTTC
TRBD1	TRBV9	-	TRBJ1-2	CASSVGQGVSYGYTF	TGTGCCAGCAGCGTAGGCCAGGGGGTGAGCTATGGCTACACCTTC
-	TRBV4-2	-	TRBJ1-6	CASSVVTLYNSPLHF	TGTGCCAGCAGCGTAGTGACACTTTATAATTCACCCCTCCACTTT
-	TRBV5-4	-	TRBJ2-7	CASSLRVGGGYEQYF	TGTGCCAGCAGCTTGAGGGTGGGCGGCGGGTACGAGCAGTACTTC
TRBD1	TRBV10-3	-	TRBJ1-1	CAIRGGVGTGGENTEAFF	TGTGCCATCAGAGGAGGGGTGGGTACAGGGGGTGAGAACACTGAAGCTTTCTTT
-	TRBV6-6	-	TRBJ1-2	CASRTGTIGYTF	TGTGCCAGCAGAACCGGGACGATTGGCTACACCTTC
TRBD2	TRBV30	-	TRBJ2-7	CAWSKALAGGPDEQYF	TGTGCCTGGAGTAAAGCTTTAGCGGGAGGGCCGGACGAGCAGTACTTC
-	TRBV4-1	-	TRBJ1-1	CASSQDWVWGDTEAFF	TGCGCCAGCAGCCAAGACTGGGTGTGGGGGGACACTGAAGCTTTCTTT
-	TRBV5-8	-	TRBJ1-1	CASSFRGGTEAFF	TGTGCCAGCAGCTTCCGGGGAGGCACTGAAGCTTTCTTT
-	TRBV5-5	-	TRBJ1-5	CASSSAPGDSNQPQHF	TGTGCCAGCAGCTCAGCACCAGGGGATAGCAATCAGCCCCAGCATTTT
-	TRBV5-1	-	TRBJ2-2	CASSSRSPPSTGELFF	TGCGCCAGCAGCTCCCGATCACCACCGTCCACCGGGGAGCTGTTTTTT
TRBD2	TRBV4-1	-	TRBJ2-5	CASSQVGLAGGGETQYF	TGCGCCAGCAGCCAGGTGGGACTAGCGGGGGGTGGAGAGACCCAGTACTTC
TRBD1	TRBV7-9	once	TRBJ2-7	CASSPGTGKYEQYF	TGTGCCAGCAGCCCCGGGACAGGGAAGTACGAGCAGTACTTC
TRBD1	TRBV7-9	-	TRBJ2-7	CASSLGTGALEQYF	TGTGCCAGCAGCTTAGGGACAGGGGCCCTCGAGCAGTACTTC